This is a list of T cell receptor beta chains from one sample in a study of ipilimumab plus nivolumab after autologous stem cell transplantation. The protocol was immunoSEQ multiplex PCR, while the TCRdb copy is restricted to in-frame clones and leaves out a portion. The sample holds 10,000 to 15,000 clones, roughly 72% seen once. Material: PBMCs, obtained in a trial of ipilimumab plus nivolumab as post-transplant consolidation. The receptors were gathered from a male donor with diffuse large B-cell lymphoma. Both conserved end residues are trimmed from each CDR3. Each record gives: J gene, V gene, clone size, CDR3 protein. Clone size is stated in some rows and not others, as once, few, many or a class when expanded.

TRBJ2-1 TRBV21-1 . ASSKVGPQNEQF
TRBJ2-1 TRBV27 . ATVGVGVGYNEQF
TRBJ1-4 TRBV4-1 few ASSTPGQKKLF
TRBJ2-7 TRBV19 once ASSSDSGGYGQY
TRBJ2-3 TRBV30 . AWTPQEADTQY
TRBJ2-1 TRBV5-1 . ASSLDPGGRTDNEQF
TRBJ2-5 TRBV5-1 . ASSLVGQQETQY
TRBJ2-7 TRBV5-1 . ASSLASAGRIYEQY
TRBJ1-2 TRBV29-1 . SVERESGGYT
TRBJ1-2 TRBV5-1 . ASSPAVGFHGYT
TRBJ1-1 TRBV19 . ASSLTGTGRSLNTEAF
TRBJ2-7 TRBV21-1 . ASTTPTSGTPYEQY
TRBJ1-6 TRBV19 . ASSPPGTDNNSPLH
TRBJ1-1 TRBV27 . ASRGMNTEAF
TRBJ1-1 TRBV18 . ASSGRGADTEAF
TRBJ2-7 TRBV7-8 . ASTLDTGRAEQY
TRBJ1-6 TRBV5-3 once ARSSRLGGSSYNSPLH
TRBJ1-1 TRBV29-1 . SVAGLTEAF
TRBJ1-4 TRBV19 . ASSTQTGGPTTNEKLF
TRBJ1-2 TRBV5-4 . ATGSADRDYGYT
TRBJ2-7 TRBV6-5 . ASSSLDAGSYEQY
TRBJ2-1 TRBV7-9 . ASSLGQADYNEQF
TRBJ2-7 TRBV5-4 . ASSLDGLSSGEQY
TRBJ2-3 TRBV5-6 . ASSSGTSGADTQY
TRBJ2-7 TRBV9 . ASSVGDTNYEQY
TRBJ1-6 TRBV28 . ASSPRTGMVSPLH
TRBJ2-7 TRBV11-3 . ASSSRLAVPGTGSYEQY